Listed here are 14 T cell receptor beta chains from one sample, sequenced in a study of blood T cells in healthy people across ages. Combining a sample-barcoded 5' primer with a J-beta primer mix, a second PCR ran for about 6 to 12 cycles. One entry per CDR3 protein, called by TCRdb with MiXCR from the 5' RACE reads. In the table there are around 820,000 distinct CDR3 sequences, 20% to 30% of which are singletons. These data also featured in a second study, about T cells of mothers and their children.

The sequencing sample was made of blood. The receptors derive from a boy younger than 18 in good health.

Comment on this clonotype: This CDR3 fails to terminate in the conserved phenylalanine or tryptophan, so it likely reflects a read error. Because the CDR3's place on the DNA is in doubt, the DNA is left out and the CDR3 is given as listed by TCRdb. The chain joins TRBV6-6 to TRBJ1-5; the table's TRBD1 call for D was not verified on the DNA. CDR1 MNHNY and CDR2 SVGAGI come from the germline V gene (reference sequence). Termini included, the CDR3 measures 14 amino acids. CDR3: CASSYSALIMGQSL.

In DNA, the CDR3 is TGTGCCAGCAGCCAAGCCCCCCAGGACATCTGGGAGTACAATGAGCAGTTCTTC. Its translation: CASSQAPQDIWEYNEQFF. This chain uses TRBV14 with TRBJ2-1; either TRBD1 or TRBD2 may fit D (5 bases each). The germline CDR1 and CDR2 sequences are SGHDN and FVKESK. V was trimmed by 1 base and J by 4 bases, leaving 20 bases between them. This CDR3 has 18 residues.

As regards this clonotype: At one of its ends the junction is not consistent with the germline gene, which may arise from a read error. This chain connects TRBV7-9 to TRBJ2-3, with 12 nucleotides matching TRBD2. The CDR3 sequence is 17 residues long. The V gene's germline CDR1 is SEHNR and CDR2 FQNEAQ (reference sequence). CDR3 DNA: TGTGCCAGCAGCCCGCACCTAGCGGGGGGGTACACAGATGCGCAGTATTTT. Its protein is CASSPHLAGGYTDAQYF.

This chain links TRBV9 with TRBJ2-3; 9 positions match TRBD2. V lost 0 bases to trimming and J lost 5 bases; unmatched junction nucleotides: 10. Germline V gene lookup returns CDR1 SGDLS and CDR2 YYNGEE. The CDR3 length is 17 residues. In DNA form, the CDR3 reads TGTGCCAGCAGCGTAGGAGTTAGCGGGAGAGAAGGAGATACGCAGTATTTT. It codes for CASSVGVSGREGDTQYF.

This clonotype appeared a few times. This sequence joins TRBV19 and TRBJ1-5; D not certain. Germline lookup yields CDR1 LNHDA and CDR2 SQIVND (reference sequence). V was cut by 3 bases and J by 2 bases, with 5 bases left in between. The CDR3 totals 13 residues. CDR3 DNA sequence: TGTGCCAGTAGTATTGTCGGCAATCAGCCCCAGCATTTT. This gives the protein CASSIVGNQPQHF.

DNA for the CDR3: TGCAGTGCTAGAGATTTTGTCTCGGGGGACACTGAAGCTTTCTTT. Translated, it gives CSARDFVSGDTEAFF. V usage is TRBV20-1 and J usage is TRBJ1-1; D may be TRBD1 (5 bases). Trimming took 0 bases from V and 3 from J, leaving 14 bases between them. Germline CDR1 and CDR2: DFQATT and SNEGSKA (reference sequence). The CDR3 contains 15 residues.

The chain recombines TRBV20-1 with TRBJ2-1, with 8 bases aligning to TRBD2. With V trimmed by 7 bases and J by 4 bases, 12 bases remained unmatched. There are 15 residues in the CDR3. The germline gives CDR1 DFQATT, CDR2 SNEGSKA (reference sequence). In DNA form, the CDR3 reads TGCAGTGGGACCTCGGGGGCGGGGGGTTACAATGAGCAGTTCTTC. Translated: CSGTSGAGGYNEQFF.

This sequence joins TRBV12-3 or TRBV12-4 and TRBJ1-4; 8 bases are shared with TRBD1. V lost 6 bases, J lost 7 bases, and 10 bases stayed unmatched. There are 15 residues in the CDR3. The CDR3 is CASSRGQGKSEKLFF. CDR3 nucleotides: TGTGCCAGCAGCCGCGGACAGGGTAAAAGTGAAAAACTGTTTTTT.

With respect to this clonotype: A read error may account for a junction end that differs from germline. This chain links TRBV4-3 with TRBJ1-2; 8 nucleotides agree with TRBD1. CDR3 length: 13 residues. Per germline, CDR1 LGHNA and CDR2 YSLEER. This chain's CDR3 is CASSQDIGTGSTF. CDR3 nucleotide sequence: TGCGCCAGCAGCCAAGATATCGGGACAGGCTCCACCTTC.

The sample holds a few counts of this clonotype. The chain carries TRBV30 and TRBJ2-5, with TRBD2 matching over 11 bases. With 1 base clipped from V and 5 bases from J, the junction kept 6 bases outside the gene matches. Per the germline V gene, CDR1 is GTSNPN and CDR2 is SVGIG (reference sequence). The CDR3 consists of 15 residues. The CDR3 sequence: CAWSGASGGRETQYF. The DNA for the CDR3 is TGTGCCTGGAGTGGGGCTAGCGGGGGGCGGGAGACCCAGTACTTC.

The CDR3, as DNA: TGTGCCAGTAGTATGGGGAGCGAGCAGTACTTC. Protein product: CASSMGSEQYF. The chain employs TRBV19 and TRBJ2-5; weak D call: TRBD2 (5 bases). The closer fit of TRBJ2-7 to the DNA end suggests the J call may be wrong. This CDR3 has 11 residues. The germline V gene has CDR1 LNHDA and CDR2 SQIVND (reference sequence).

This chain connects TRBV25-1 to TRBJ2-6; 7 bases map to TRBD1. Germline V gives CDR1 MGHDK, CDR2 SYGVNS. The CDR3 contains 17 residues. V gave up 6 bases and J gave up 0 bases; unmatched junction bases: 8. The CDR3 here is CASRPGTAVSGANVLTF. The DNA for the CDR3 is TGTGCCAGCAGACCCGGGACAGCCGTCTCTGGGGCCAACGTCCTGACTTTC. Full variable domain (missing parts from reference TRBV25-1 and TRBJ2-6): EADIYQTPRYLVIGTGKKITLECSQTMGHDKMYWYQQDPGMELHLIHYSYGVNSTEKGDLSSESTVSRIRTEHFPLTLESARPSHTSQYLCASRPGTAVSGANVLTFGAGSRLTVL.

This clonotype was counted only a few times. The rearrangement uses TRBV12-3 or TRBV12-4 and TRBJ1-2; tentative D call: TRBD1 (6 bases). The CDR3 sequence is 16 residues long. Trimming took off 7 bases at V and 0 bases at J, with 18 bases between the two ends. The chain's CDR3 is CASTMMGHRTNYGYTF. Written as DNA, the CDR3 is TGTGCCAGCACCATGATGGGACACCGGACTAACTATGGCTACACCTTC.

V usage is TRBV6-5 and J usage is TRBJ2-7; 7 positions match TRBD2. Trimming cost V 6 bases and J 5 bases; bases outside gene matches: 7. The CDR3 totals 13 residues. Germline loops: CDR1 MNHEY, CDR2 SVGAGI. CDR3 amino acids: CASSLLAADEQYF. The CDR3 DNA follows: TGTGCCAGCAGCCTGCTAGCGGCGGACGAGCAGTACTTC.